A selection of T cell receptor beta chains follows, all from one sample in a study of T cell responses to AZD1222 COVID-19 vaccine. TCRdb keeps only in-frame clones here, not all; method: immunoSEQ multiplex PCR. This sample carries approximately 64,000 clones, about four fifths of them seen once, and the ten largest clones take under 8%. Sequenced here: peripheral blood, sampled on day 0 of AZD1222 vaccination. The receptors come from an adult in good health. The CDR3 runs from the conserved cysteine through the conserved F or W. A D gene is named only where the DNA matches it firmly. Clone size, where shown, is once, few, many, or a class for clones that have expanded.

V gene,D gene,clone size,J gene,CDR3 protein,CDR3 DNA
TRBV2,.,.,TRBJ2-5,CASSANRGETQYF,TGTGCCAGCAGCGCCAACCGGGGGGAGACCCAGTACTTC
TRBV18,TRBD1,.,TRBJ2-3,CASSPNLRGQGDTQYF,TGTGCCAGCTCACCAAATCTCAGGGGGCAAGGGGATACGCAGTATTTT
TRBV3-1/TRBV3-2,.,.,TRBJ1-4,CASSPGGAGEKLFF,TGTGCCAGCAGCCCCGGGGGGGCTGGGGAAAAACTGTTTTTT
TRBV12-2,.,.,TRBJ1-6,CASRLGGPRERPLHF,TGTGCAAGTCGCTTAGGGGGACCGCGTGAGAGACCCCTCCACTTT
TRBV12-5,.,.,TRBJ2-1,CASGLAPGRVYNEQFF,TGTGCTAGTGGTTTGGCCCCTGGCAGGGTTTACAATGAGCAGTTCTTC
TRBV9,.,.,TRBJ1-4,CASSVGGASEKLFF,TGTGCCAGCAGCGTAGGCGGGGCGAGTGAAAAACTGTTTTTT
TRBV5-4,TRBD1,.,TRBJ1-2,CASSLQGSPVGYTF,TGTGCCAGCAGCTTACAGGGGTCCCCTGTTGGCTACACCTTC
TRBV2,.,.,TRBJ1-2,CASSGYGRDYGYTF,TGTGCCAGCAGTGGGTACGGGAGGGACTATGGCTACACCTTC
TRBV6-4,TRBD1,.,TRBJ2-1,CASSDNPGQGRNEQFF,TGTGCCAGCAGTGACAATCCGGGACAGGGCCGCAATGAGCAGTTCTTC
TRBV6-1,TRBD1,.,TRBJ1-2,CASSEAPRTGPTF,TGTGCCAGCAGTGAAGCGCCTCGGACAGGGCCCACCTTC
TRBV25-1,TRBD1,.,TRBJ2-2,CASSEGHRGAKSGELFF,TGTGCCAGCAGTGAAGGTCACAGGGGGGCGAAGTCCGGGGAGCTGTTTTTT
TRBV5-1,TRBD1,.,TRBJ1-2,CASSFTVGQANGYTF,TGCGCCAGCAGCTTCACCGTGGGACAGGCGAATGGCTACACCTTC
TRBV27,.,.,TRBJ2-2,CASRLAHGELFF,TGTGCCAGCAGGTTAGCTCACGGGGAGCTGTTTTTT
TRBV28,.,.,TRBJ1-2,CASSLREGRGYTF,TGTGCCAGCAGTTTACGGGAGGGGCGCGGCTACACCTTC
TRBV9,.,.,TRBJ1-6,CASSSMTGKINSPLHF,TGTGCCAGCAGCTCAATGACAGGAAAAATTAATTCACCCCTCCACTTT
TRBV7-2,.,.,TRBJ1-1,CASSFARNTEAFF,TGTGCCAGCAGCTTTGCCAGAAACACTGAAGCTTTCTTT
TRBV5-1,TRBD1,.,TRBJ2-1,CASSTGTGGNEQFF,TGCGCCAGCAGCACCGGGACAGGGGGCAATGAGCAGTTCTTC
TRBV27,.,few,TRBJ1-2,CASSPDTGYGYTF,TGTGCCAGCAGTCCTGACACCGGCTATGGCTACACCTTC
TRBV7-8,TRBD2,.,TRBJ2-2,CASTGTSGVLGELFF,TGTGCCAGTACTGGGACTAGCGGGGTCCTTGGGGAGCTGTTTTTT
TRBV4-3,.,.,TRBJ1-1,CASSQDGRHTNTEAFF,TGCGCCAGCAGCCAAGATGGACGGCACACGAACACTGAAGCTTTCTTT
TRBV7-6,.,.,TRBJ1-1,CASSPLAENTEAFF,TGTGCCAGCAGCCCCTTGGCTGAGAACACTGAAGCTTTCTTT
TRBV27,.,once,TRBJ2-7,CASSSSIIGPQYF,TGTGCCAGCAGTTCATCGATTATCGGGCCCCAGTACTTC
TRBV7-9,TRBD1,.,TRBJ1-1,CASSPRTGVRNTEAFF,TGTGCCAGCAGCCCTCGGACAGGGGTACGGAACACTGAAGCTTTCTTT
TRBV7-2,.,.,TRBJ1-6,CASSSKGTDFNSPLHF,TGTGCCAGCAGCTCCAAAGGGACGGATTTTAATTCACCCCTCCACTTT
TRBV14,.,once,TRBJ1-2,CASSPLAGKATRYTF,TGTGCCAGCAGCCCCTTGGCTGGGAAGGCGACCCGCTACACCTTC
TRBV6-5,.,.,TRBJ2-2,CASETGEGTGELFF,TGTGCCAGCGAGACAGGGGAGGGGACCGGGGAGCTGTTTTTT
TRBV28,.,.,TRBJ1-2,CASSLGSPGGNYGYTF,TGTGCCAGCAGTTTGGGTTCCCCAGGCGGGAACTATGGCTACACCTTC
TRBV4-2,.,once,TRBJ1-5,CASSQDSLRNQPQHF,TGTGCCAGCAGCCAGGACAGCCTTCGCAATCAGCCCCAGCATTTT
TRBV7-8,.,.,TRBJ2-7,CASSPATEGQYF,TGTGCCAGCAGCCCCGCGACGGAGGGGCAGTACTTC
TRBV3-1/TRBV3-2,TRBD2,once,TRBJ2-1,CASSQDQGLAVGGQFF,TGTGCCAGCAGCCAAGATCAGGGACTAGCGGTTGGCGGGCAGTTCTTC
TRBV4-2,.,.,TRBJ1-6,CASSQEGGRGGSPLHF,TGTGCCAGCAGCCAAGAGGGGGGTAGAGGAGGGTCACCCCTCCACTTT
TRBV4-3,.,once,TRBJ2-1,CASSPNDWSGNEQFF,TGCGCCAGCAGCCCCAACGATTGGTCGGGAAATGAGCAGTTCTTC